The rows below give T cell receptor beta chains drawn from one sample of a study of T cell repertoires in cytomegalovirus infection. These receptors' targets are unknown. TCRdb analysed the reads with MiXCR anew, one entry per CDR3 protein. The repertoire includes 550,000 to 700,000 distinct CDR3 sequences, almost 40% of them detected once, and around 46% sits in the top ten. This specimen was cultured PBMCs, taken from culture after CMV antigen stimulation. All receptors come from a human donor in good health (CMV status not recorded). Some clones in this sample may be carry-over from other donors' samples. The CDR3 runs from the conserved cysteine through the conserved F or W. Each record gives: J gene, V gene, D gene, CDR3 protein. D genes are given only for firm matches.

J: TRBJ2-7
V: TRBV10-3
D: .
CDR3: CAISESAGGNNEQYF

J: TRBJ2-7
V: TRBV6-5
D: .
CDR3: CASTPPGFYEQYF

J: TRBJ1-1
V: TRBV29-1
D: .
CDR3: CSSSTLTNTEAFF

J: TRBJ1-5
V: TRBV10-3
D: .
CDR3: CAISGALVNQPQHF

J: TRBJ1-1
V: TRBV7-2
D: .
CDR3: CASRAGLAVGTEAFF

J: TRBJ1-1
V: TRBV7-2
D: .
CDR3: CASSPGPWDTEAFF

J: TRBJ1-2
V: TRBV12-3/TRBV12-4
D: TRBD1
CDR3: CASARQGYGYTF

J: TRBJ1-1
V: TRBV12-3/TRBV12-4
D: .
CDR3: CASTQDTSGTEAFF

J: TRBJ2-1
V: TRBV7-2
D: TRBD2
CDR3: CASSPTAGGGFF

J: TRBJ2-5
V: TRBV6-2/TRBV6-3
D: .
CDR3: CASSKDNGKETQYF

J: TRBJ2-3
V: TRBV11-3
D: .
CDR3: CASSLQPDTQYF

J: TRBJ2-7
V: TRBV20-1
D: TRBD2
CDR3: CSAREPGGSLYEQYF

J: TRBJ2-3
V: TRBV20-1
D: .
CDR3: CSASPRDRYPDTQYF

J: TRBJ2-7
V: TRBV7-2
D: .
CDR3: CASSFQGGEQYF

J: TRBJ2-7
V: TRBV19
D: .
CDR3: CASSSRPTAISYEQYF

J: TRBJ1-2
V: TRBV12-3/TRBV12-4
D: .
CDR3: CASTQGDYGYTF

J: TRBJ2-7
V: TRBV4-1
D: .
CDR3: CASSQVISPTSYEQYF

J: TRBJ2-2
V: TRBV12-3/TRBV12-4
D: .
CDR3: CASRSRVVGELFF